These 7 T cell receptor beta chains were sequenced from one sample in a study of beta chain features in type 1 diabetes (dated by TCRdb to 2017 to 2018). Receptor libraries were prepared by the immunoSEQ multiplex PCR assay. The entire isolated RNA was reverse transcribed using the High Capacity cDNA Reverse Transcription Kit, and thus expressed TCRB transcripts were sequenced. The source is immuneACCESS, and TCRdb retained only in-frame sequences with V and J called. Part of the clones is not carried over; for the studies checked, unresolved V genes explain less than half of this, and the remainder is unexplained. This sample holds 900,000 or so clones; about a sixth were observed only once. The ten largest clones take up around 0.02% of the sample. The sample consisted of naive CD4+ T cells from blood. The cell subset or site label on this specimen signifies: true naive CD4+ T cells. These receptors were obtained from a woman under 30 in good health.

In this sample, this clone turned up a few times. V gene TRBV5-4 combines with J gene TRBJ2-5; 8 nucleotides line up with TRBD1. V dropped 4 bases and J dropped 4; count of bases not matched to a gene: 12. The CDR3 loop spans 16 amino acids. Germline CDR1 reads SGHNT; CDR2 reads YYREEE (reference sequence). CDR3 in DNA: TGTGCCAGCAGCCAGAGGACAGGGACCACCGGAGAGACCCAGTACTTC. As protein: CASSQRTGTTGETQYF.

CDR3 protein: CASSFSTSPPTGELFF. The CDR3 nucleotides read TGCGCCAGCAGCTTCTCGACTAGCCCTCCCACCGGGGAGCTGTTTTTT. This rearrangement joins TRBV5-1 to TRBJ2-2; 7 bases agree with TRBD2. Germline CDR1 reads SGHRS; CDR2 reads YFSETQ. Trimming at V came to 2 bases and at J to 4 bases, leaving 8 bases not matched to a gene. This CDR3 has 16 amino acids.

This clone was seen a few times. The chain recombines TRBV6-6 with TRBJ2-5, with 15 nucleotides matching TRBD2. The end of the DNA fits TRBJ2-7 better, so the J call may be wrong. The germline CDR1 and CDR2 sequences are MNHNY and SVGAGI (reference sequence). This CDR3 comprises 16 residues. In DNA form, the CDR3 reads TGTGCCAGCAAGGGGACTAGCGGGAGGCGGGTGAGCGAGCAGTACTTC. It is translated as CASKGTSGRRVSEQYF.

The table lists this clone with a few counts. In the same sample, other DNA sequences code for this CDR3. V gene TRBV5-1 combines with J gene TRBJ2-2; no firm D call. V lost 0 bases and J lost 5, with 5 bases in between. From germline, CDR1 is SGHRS and CDR2 YFSETQ. The CDR3 length is 13 residues. CDR3 DNA: TGCGCCAGCAGCTTGGCTTTGACCGGGGAGCTGTTTTTT. It is translated as CASSLALTGELFF.

This chain connects TRBV5-4 to TRBJ2-4, with D perhaps TRBD1 or TRBD2 (5 bases each). This CDR3 contains 16 residues. The germline gives CDR1 SGHNT, CDR2 YYREEE (reference sequence). Trimming shortened V by 4 bases and J by 1 base, and 15 bases separated the two germline ends. In nucleotides, the CDR3 is TGTGCCAGCAGCCCAAAAGGTGGGACCGCCAAAAACATTCAGTACTTC. Translated: CASSPKGGTAKNIQYF.

This clone showed up just a few times. The rearrangement uses TRBV4-1 and TRBJ1-2, with D possibly TRBD1 on 5 matching bases. Per germline, CDR1 MGHRA and CDR2 YSYEKL. V lost 1 base, J lost 13 bases, and 16 bases lay in between. The CDR3 loop spans 13 amino acids. The CDR3 nucleotides read TGCGCCAGCAGCCAAGGAGACGCGGGACGCCTCACCTTC. Translated, it gives CASSQGDAGRLTF.

There are a few counts of this clone. This chain connects TRBV25-1 to TRBJ1-2; D unclear. Looked up from germline, CDR1 is MGHDK and CDR2 is SYGVNS. This CDR3 is built from 15 residues. V was clipped by 3 bases and J by 6 bases, with 17 bases between them. The CDR3 reads CASSDPGTLANGYTF. The CDR3 DNA reads as TGTGCCAGCAGTGACCCGGGAACCCTAGCGAATGGCTACACCTTC.